The present T cell receptor beta chain was sequenced within a study of T cell responses to AZD1222 COVID-19 vaccine. Study-wide findings and caveats: Clonal diversity may have been underestimated, and the donors were mostly white British, with more females than males. Close to half of all spike-specific TCRs reportedly target regions of the variants that are unmutated.

Libraries were prepared by immunoSEQ multiplex PCR; TCRdb keeps only in-frame clonotypes and omits some of them. The sample yields about 140,000 clones, over 75% seen once. For this clone: The antigen remains undetermined.

The CDR3 runs to 15 residues. V lost 1 base to trimming and J lost 2 bases; unmatched junction nucleotides: 5. Germline loops: CDR1 SGHAT, CDR2 FQNNGV. This clonotype was sampled from an adult in good health. The sample in question was peripheral blood, obtained on day 0 of AZD1222 vaccination. V usage is TRBV11-2 and J usage is TRBJ2-7; 7 bases fit TRBD2. Here the CDR3 DNA reads TGTGCCAGCAGCTTAGTTCGACTAGCCCCCTACGAGCAGTACTTC. Encoded protein: CASSLVRLAPYEQYF.